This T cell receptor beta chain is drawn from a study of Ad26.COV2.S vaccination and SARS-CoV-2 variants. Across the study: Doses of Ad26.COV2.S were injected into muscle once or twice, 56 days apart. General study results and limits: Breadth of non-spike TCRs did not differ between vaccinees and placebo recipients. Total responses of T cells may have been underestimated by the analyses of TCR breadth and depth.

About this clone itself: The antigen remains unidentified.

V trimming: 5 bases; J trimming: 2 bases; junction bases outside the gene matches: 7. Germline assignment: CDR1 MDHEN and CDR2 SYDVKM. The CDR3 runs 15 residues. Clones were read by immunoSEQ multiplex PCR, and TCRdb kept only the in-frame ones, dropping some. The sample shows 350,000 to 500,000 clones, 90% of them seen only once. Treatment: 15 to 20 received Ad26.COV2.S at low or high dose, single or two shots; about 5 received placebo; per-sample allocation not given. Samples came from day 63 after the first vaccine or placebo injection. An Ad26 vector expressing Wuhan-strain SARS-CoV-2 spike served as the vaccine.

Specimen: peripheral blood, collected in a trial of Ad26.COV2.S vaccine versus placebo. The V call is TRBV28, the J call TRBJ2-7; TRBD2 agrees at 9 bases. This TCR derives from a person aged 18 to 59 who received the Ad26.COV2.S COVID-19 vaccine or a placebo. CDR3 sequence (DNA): TGTGCCAGCAGTCCCGGACTAGCGCCAACCTACGAGCAGTACTTC. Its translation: CASSPGLAPTYEQYF.